The 15 T cell receptor beta chains below come from one sample, sequenced in a study of T cell changes during pregnancy in multiple sclerosis. Here immunoSEQ multiplex PCR was the method, and the copy in TCRdb shows in-frame clones only, minus some. This sample has roughly 75,000 clones, with around nine tenths found just once. Material: peripheral blood, obtained before pregnancy. All receptors derive from a female donor with multiple sclerosis, enrolled in a pregnancy study.

The rearrangement joins TRBV14 to TRBJ2-7; TRBD1 is a possible D gene (5 bases). The V gene's germline CDR1 is SGHDN and CDR2 FVKESK. Trimming stripped 0 bases from V and 2 bases from J, with 11 bases between. This CDR3 has 15 residues. The CDR3 protein is CASSQDVQVPYEQYF. CDR3 coding DNA: TGTGCCAGCAGCCAAGATGTACAGGTTCCCTACGAGCAGTACTTC.

The V gene is TRBV7-2, the J gene TRBJ1-2; weak D call: TRBD1 (6 bases). The CDR3 has 15 residues. Germline assignment: CDR1 SGHTA and CDR2 FQGNSA. V was pared by 1 base and J by 7 bases, with 16 bases between. In DNA, the CDR3 is TGTGCCAGCAGCTTAGTTAACCGGGGCAGGGGTGGCTACACCTTC. Encoded protein: CASSLVNRGRGGYTF.

This clone was seen a single time. This chain uses TRBV2 with TRBJ2-7; D is ambiguous. The CDR3 length is 12 residues. Germline V gene sequence: CDR1 SNHLY, CDR2 FYNNEI. V gave up 6 bases and J gave up 2 bases, with 8 bases separating them. The CDR3 DNA is TGTGCCAGCAGGTCTACCCCCTACGAGCAGTACTTC. This encodes CASRSTPYEQYF.

In this sample, this clone turned up a few times. The rearrangement links TRBV19 to TRBJ1-1; no definite D call. From germline, CDR1 is LNHDA and CDR2 SQIVND (reference sequence). Deletions cut 4 bases from V and 0 bases from J, with 6 bases between. The CDR3 has 13 residues. The DNA for the CDR3 is TGTGCCAGTAGTAATCAGGTGAACACTGAAGCTTTCTTT. Encoded protein: CASSNQVNTEAFF.

The V call is TRBV30, the J call TRBJ2-3; 7 bases align to TRBD2. The CDR3 is 14 amino acids. V trimming: 8 bases; J trimming: 4 bases; junction bases outside the gene matches: 12. The germline CDR1 and CDR2 sequences are GTSNPN and SVGIG (reference sequence). Written as DNA, the CDR3 is TGTGCCCGTGGATCGACTAGCTGGGCAGATACGCAGTATTTT. Its translation is CARGSTSWADTQYF.

The chain has TRBV5-4 and TRBJ2-1, with 12 bases lining up with TRBD2. Germline loops: CDR1 SGHNT, CDR2 YYREEE (reference sequence). J was trimmed by 4 bases and V by 0 bases; bases with no gene match: 2. The CDR3 sequence is 16 residues long. CDR3 sequence reads: CASSLGTSGGYNEQFF. In nucleotides, the CDR3 is TGTGCCAGCAGCTTGGGTACTAGCGGGGGGTACAATGAGCAGTTCTTC.

This clone was detected only a few times. V is TRBV7-2 and J is TRBJ2-4; no clear D. The CDR3 covers 15 residues. The V and J ends lost 1 base and 3 bases respectively, with 10 bases between them. The germline V gene has CDR1 SGHTA and CDR2 FQGNSA. The CDR3 DNA follows: TGTGCCAGCAGCTTAGGGCTCCGTAACAAAAACATTCAGTACTTC. Its translation is CASSLGLRNKNIQYF.

The CDR3 DNA reads TGCGCCAGCAGCCAAGCAGCTCTAGCGGGTTACAATGAGCAGTTCTTC. The encoded protein is CASSQAALAGYNEQFF. The J gene is TRBJ2-1, the V gene TRBV4-3; TRBD2 aligns across 8 bases. CDR3 length: 16 residues. CDR1 is LGHNA and CDR2 is YSLEER in the germline V gene. V shed 1 base, J shed 4 bases, and the junction held 6 bases outside the gene matches.

The rearrangement links TRBV5-1 to TRBJ1-1, with D possibly being TRBD1 (5 bases). The CDR3 has 14 residues. Germline V gene sequence: CDR1 SGHRS, CDR2 YFSETQ. V lost 3 bases and J lost 3, with 12 bases in between. The CDR3 loop is CASSSQGTHTEAFF. As DNA, the CDR3 is TGCGCCAGCAGCTCGCAGGGTACCCACACTGAAGCTTTCTTT.

The gene calls are TRBV10-3 and TRBJ1-1; 9 nucleotides line up with TRBD1. Germline V gene sequence: CDR1 ENHRY, CDR2 SYGVKD. After removal of 4 bases from V and 6 bases from J, the junction contained 9 bases not matched to a gene. The CDR3 extends over 15 amino acids. The DNA for the CDR3 is TGTGCCATCAGTGGTCGCCGGACAGGGGAGTCTGAAGCTTTCTTT. Its translation is CAISGRRTGESEAFF.

CDR3 coding DNA: TGTGCCAGCAGTGAATCTCAGGGGTTCACTGAAGCTTTCTTT. It codes for CASSESQGFTEAFF. The chain links TRBV6-1 to TRBJ1-1; D might be TRBD1 (6 bases). Per the germline V gene, CDR1 is MNHNS and CDR2 is SASEGT. V shed 2 bases and J shed 4 bases, with 11 bases lying between them. The CDR3 has 14 residues.

This clone was seen just once. The chain combines TRBV7-2 with TRBJ2-1, with 10 bases fitting TRBD2. The CDR3 sequence is 14 residues long. J gave up 10 bases and V 1 base, and 4 bases lay outside the gene matches. Germline V lookup: CDR1 SGHTA, CDR2 FQGNSA. The CDR3 coding sequence is TGTGCCAGCAGCTTAGTCCGTAGCGGGGGGGAGCAGTTCTTC. It encodes CASSLVRSGGEQFF. The full variable domain, its missing parts supplied by reference TRBV7-2 and TRBJ2-1, is GAGVSQSPSNKVTEKGKDVELRCDPISGHTALYWYRQSLGQGLEFLIYFQGNSAPDKSGLPSDRFSAERTGGSVSTLTIQRTQQEDSAVYLCASSLVRSGGEQFFGPGTRLTVL.

Remarks on this clone: Mismatch with germline at one junction end may stem from a read error. The chain carries TRBV2 and TRBJ2-3; 7 bases agree with TRBD2. The CDR3 has 14 amino acids. Germline-derived CDR1 and CDR2 are SNHLY and FYNNEI. The chain's CDR3 is CASIEKRGPDTQYF. In nucleotides, the CDR3 is TGTGCCAGCATTGAAAAGCGGGGTCCAGATACGCAGTATTTT.

This sequence joins TRBV6-5 and TRBJ2-2; TRBD1 matches 8 bases. The germline CDR1 and CDR2 sequences are MNHEY and SVGAGI. V dropped 5 bases and J dropped 4; count of bases not matched to a gene: 6. There are 15 residues in the CDR3. CDR3 region: CASSRDRMRTGELFF. The CDR3 DNA is TGTGCCAGCAGTCGGGACAGGATGCGCACCGGGGAGCTGTTTTTT.

The CDR3 region has the DNA TGCGCCAGCAGTCAAGTGGCGGTGAGCTCTGGAAACACCATATATTTT. Residues: CASSQVAVSSGNTIYF. The J gene is TRBJ1-3, the V gene TRBV23-1; the D is unclear. TRBV23-1 is labeled an ORF, and its function is uncertain. The V and J ends lost 2 bases and 0 bases respectively, with 11 bases between them. CDR3 length: 16 amino acids.